The TCR beta chain described here comes from a study of blood T cells in healthy people across ages. Study outcomes and limitations: For the donors, CMV status was unknown and possibly confounded expanded clonotype changes.

The table lists this clonotype with a few counts. Its antigen is as yet unknown. A second PCR, run for 7 to 11 cycles, used a sample-barcoded 5' primer plus a J-beta primer mix. TCRdb fed the 5' RACE reads into MiXCR, producing one record per CDR3 protein. The sample has around 1,000,000 distinct CDR3 sequences, almost 25% seen once. The authors drew 8.5 to 10 milliliters of peripheral blood from each donor. Germline lookup yields CDR1 SEHNR and CDR2 FQNEAQ (reference sequence). The V gene end was trimmed by 7 bases and the J gene end by 0 bases; junction bases not matched to a gene: 9. The CDR3 is 16 amino acids. This sample also belongs to another study, concerning T cells of mothers and their children. That work contributes: Overlap in related mother-child pairs always slightly exceeded unrelated pairs, never significantly.

This receptor was obtained from a girl aged 2 to 9 in good health. Specimen: blood. The rearrangement links TRBV7-9 to TRBJ2-1; 7 bases match TRBD2. CDR3 loop: CASTELASGSYNEQFF. As DNA, the CDR3 is TGTGCCAGCACCGAACTTGCTAGCGGCTCCTACAATGAGCAGTTCTTC.